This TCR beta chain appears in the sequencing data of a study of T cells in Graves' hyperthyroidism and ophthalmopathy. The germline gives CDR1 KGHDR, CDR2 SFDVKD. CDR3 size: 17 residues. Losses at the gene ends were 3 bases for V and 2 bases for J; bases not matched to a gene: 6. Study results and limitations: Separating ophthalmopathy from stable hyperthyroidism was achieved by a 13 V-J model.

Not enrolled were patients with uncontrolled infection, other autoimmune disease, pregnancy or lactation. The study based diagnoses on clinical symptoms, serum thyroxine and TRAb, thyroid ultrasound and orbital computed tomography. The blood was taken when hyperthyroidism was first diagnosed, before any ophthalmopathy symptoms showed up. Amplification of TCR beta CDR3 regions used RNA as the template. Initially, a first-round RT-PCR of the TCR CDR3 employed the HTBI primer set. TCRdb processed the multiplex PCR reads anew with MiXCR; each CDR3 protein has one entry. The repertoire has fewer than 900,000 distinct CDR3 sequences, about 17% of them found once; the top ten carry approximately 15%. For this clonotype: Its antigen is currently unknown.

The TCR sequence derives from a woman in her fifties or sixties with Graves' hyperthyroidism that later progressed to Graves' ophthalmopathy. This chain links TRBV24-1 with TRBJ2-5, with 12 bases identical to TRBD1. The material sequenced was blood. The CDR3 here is CATSDGRDRGQQETQYF. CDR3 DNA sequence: TGTGCCACCAGTGATGGCCGGGACAGGGGGCAACAAGAGACCCAGTACTTC.